The clone carrying this TCR beta chain was picked up a small number of times. Its antigen remains unknown. After expansion with viral peptide pools in the ViraFEST assay, antigen-specific CD4+ T cells were sequenced. Researchers isolated CD4+ T cells once approximately 10 days of culture had elapsed. People in the vaccine group had not been infected with SARS-CoV-2 before, and their nucleocapsid antibodies were negative. The sample is drawn from a study of vaccination effects on CD4 cells after COVID-19. General study points: Vaccine-induced clones in healthy vaccinees cross-reacted with common cold coronaviruses in only 1 of 255 cases.

The germline V and J ends were trimmed by 1 base and 14 bases, with 15 bases remaining between them. The germline gives CDR1 SEHNR, CDR2 FQNEAQ (reference sequence). CDR3 length equals 14 residues. Method: immunoSEQ multiplex PCR; TCRdb's copy keeps in-frame clones and lacks some. The sample carries approximately 44,000 clones, 77% recorded once. The specimen was CD4+ T cells from PBMCs cultured with HCoV-NL63 spike peptides, collected before COVID-19 vaccination. This chain connects TRBV7-9 to TRBJ1-6; possible D gene TRBD1, 5 bases. The receptor's source is a human donor who received a COVID-19 vaccine. This CDR3 is CASSLEVRVGSLHF. In DNA form, the CDR3 reads TGTGCCAGCAGCTTAGAAGTCAGGGTAGGCTCCCTCCACTTT.